Listed here is a single TCR beta chain. The target antigen is unknown. The source of the sample is a study of cytomegalovirus exposure and HLA in healthy donors. The study's findings and limits: It was confirmed in vitro that a few of the CMV-associated chains were specific for CMV antigens. The study labeled 150 to 200 TCR beta chains cytomegalovirus-associated.

V was shortened by 3 bases and J by 6 bases, with 15 bases between the two germline ends. CDR3 size: 15 residues. Germline CDR1 reads MDHEN; CDR2 reads SYDVKM. Unrecorded immune exposure was likely among donors, who were nominally healthy when sampled. Primers: 60 Vbeta forward and 13 Jbeta reverse. The data were produced by immunoSEQ multiplex PCR, yet TCRdb's version contains in-frame clones alone and is incomplete. The sample holds approximately 120,000 clones, 78% seen once. This chain links TRBV28 with TRBJ1-5; D might be TRBD1 (6 bases). The TCR sequence derives from a man aged 25 to 40 in good health and CMV-seropositive. The sample was PBMCs. The CDR3 DNA sequence: TGTGCCAGCAGTTTGGGTCAGGGGCGGGCTCAGCCCCAGCATTTT. Its protein is CASSLGQGRAQPQHF.